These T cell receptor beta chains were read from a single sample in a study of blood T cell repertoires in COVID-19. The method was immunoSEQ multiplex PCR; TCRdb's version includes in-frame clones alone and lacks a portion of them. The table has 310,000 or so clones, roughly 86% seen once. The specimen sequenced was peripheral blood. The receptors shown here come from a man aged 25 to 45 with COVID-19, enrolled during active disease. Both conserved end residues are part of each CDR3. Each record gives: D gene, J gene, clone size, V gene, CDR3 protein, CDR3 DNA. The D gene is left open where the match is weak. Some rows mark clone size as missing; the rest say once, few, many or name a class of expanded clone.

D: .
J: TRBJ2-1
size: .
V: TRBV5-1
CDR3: CASSLFGRGRNNEQFF
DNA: TGCGCCAGCAGCTTGTTTGGCAGGGGGAGGAACAATGAGCAGTTCTTC

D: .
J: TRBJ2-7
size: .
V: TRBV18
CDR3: CASSPPEGGQYF
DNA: TGTGCCAGCTCACCACCGGAGGGCGGGCAGTACTTC

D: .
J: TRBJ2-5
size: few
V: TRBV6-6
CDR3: CASSHRDIQETQYF
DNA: TGTGCCAGCAGCCACCGGGACATCCAAGAGACCCAGTACTTC

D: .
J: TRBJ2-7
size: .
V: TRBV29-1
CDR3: CSVEDYGSPYEQYF
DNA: TGCAGCGTTGAAGACTACGGGAGTCCCTACGAGCAGTACTTC

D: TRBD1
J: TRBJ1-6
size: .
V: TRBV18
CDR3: CASSPPGQGGSPLHF
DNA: TGTGCCAGCTCACCCCCGGGACAGGGGGGTTCACCCCTCCACTTT

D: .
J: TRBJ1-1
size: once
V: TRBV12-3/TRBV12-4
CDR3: CASSLRVAEAFF
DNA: TGTGCCAGCAGTTTGAGAGTAGCTGAAGCTTTCTTT

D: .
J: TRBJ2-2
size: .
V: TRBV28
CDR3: CASSHRGLNTGELFF
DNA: TGTGCCAGCAGTCATAGGGGTCTCAACACCGGGGAGCTGTTTTTT

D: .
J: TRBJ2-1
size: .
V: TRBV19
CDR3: CASSYSSYNEQFF
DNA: TGTGCCAGTAGTTACAGCTCCTACAATGAGCAGTTCTTC

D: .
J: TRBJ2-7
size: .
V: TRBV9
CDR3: CASSVGVGGYEQYF
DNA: TGTGCCAGCAGCGTAGGTGTCGGGGGCTACGAGCAGTACTTC

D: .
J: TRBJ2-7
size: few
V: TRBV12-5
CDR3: CASGSEQGAIWYF
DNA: TGTGCTAGTGGTTCCGAGCAGGGCGCTATTTGGTACTTC

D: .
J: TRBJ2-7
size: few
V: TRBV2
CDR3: CASGAWGQVEQYF
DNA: TGTGCCAGCGGGGCCTGGGGGCAAGTCGAGCAGTACTTC

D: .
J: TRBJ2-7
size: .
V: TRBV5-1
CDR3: CASSLTGSTYEQYF
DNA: TGCGCCAGCAGCTTGACGGGATCGACCTACGAGCAGTACTTC

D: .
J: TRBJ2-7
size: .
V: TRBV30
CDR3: CAWSVGRGIYEQYF
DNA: TGTGCCTGGAGTGTCGGAAGGGGCATCTACGAGCAGTACTTC

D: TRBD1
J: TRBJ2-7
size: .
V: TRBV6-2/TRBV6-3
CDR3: CASSRPSGTGNTYEQYF
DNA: TGTGCCAGCAGCCGTCCTTCCGGGACAGGGAACACCTACGAGCAGTACTTC

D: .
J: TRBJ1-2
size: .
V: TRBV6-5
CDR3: CASTRGGGASYGYTF
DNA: TGTGCCAGCACCCGGGGTGGGGGCGCGAGCTATGGCTACACCTTC

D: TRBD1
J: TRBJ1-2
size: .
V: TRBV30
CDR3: CAWHQTGSGYTF
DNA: TGTGCCTGGCACCAGACAGGGAGCGGCTACACCTTC

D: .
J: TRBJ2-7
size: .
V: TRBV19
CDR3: CASSMGPYEQYF
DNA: TGTGCCAGTAGTATGGGCCCCTACGAGCAGTACTTC

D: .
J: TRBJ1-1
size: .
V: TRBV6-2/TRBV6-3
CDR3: CASGRHTNTEAFF
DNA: TGTGCCAGCGGCCGACATACGAACACTGAAGCTTTCTTT

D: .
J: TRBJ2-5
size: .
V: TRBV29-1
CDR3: CSVETAAEQETQYF
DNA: TGCAGCGTTGAAACGGCGGCGGAGCAAGAGACCCAGTACTTC

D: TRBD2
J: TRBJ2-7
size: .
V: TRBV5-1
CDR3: CASSLGGPTGGEQYF
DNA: TGCGCCAGCAGCTTGGGGGGCCCAACGGGAGGCGAGCAGTACTTC

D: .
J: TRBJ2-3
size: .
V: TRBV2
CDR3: CASSEGGSTDTQYF
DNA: TGTGCCAGCAGTGAGGGGGGAAGCACAGATACGCAGTATTTT

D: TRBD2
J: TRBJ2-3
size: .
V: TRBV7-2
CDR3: CASSFGSGGAGTDTQYF
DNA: TGTGCCAGCAGCTTTGGTAGCGGGGGGGCAGGAACAGATACGCAGTATTTT

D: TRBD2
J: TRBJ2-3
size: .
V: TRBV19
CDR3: CASSVRTSGRAGDTQYF
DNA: TGTGCCAGTAGTGTCCGGACTAGCGGGAGGGCTGGAGATACGCAGTATTTT

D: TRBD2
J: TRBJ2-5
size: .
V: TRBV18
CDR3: CASSPLTSGEEKETQYF
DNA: TGTGCCAGCTCACCGTTGACTAGCGGCGAGGAAAAAGAGACCCAGTACTTC

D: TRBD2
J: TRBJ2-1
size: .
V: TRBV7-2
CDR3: CASSPSGGRTEQFF
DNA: TGTGCCAGCAGTCCTTCGGGCGGGAGGACTGAGCAGTTCTTC

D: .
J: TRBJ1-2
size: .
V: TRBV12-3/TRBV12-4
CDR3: CASSPRTAGGYTF
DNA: TGTGCCAGCAGTCCCCGGACAGCTGGTGGCTACACCTTC

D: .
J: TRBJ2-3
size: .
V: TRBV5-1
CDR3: CASSLGDGDTQYF
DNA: TGCGCCAGCAGCCTCGGAGATGGAGATACGCAGTATTTT

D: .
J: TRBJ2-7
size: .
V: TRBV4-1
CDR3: CASSLSNAPHEQYF
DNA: TGCGCCAGCAGCCTTTCTAACGCCCCCCACGAGCAGTACTTC

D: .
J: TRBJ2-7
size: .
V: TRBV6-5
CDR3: CATAPGHGEHEQYF
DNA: TGTGCCACCGCACCGGGACACGGTGAGCACGAGCAGTACTTC

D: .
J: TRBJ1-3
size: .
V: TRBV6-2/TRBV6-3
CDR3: CASSQTGTGNTIYF
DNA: TGTGCCAGCAGCCAGACAGGAACTGGAAACACCATATATTTT

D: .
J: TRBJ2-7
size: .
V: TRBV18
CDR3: CASSPKVKFFRAYEQYF
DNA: TGTGCCAGCTCACCAAAAGTTAAGTTTTTTCGGGCCTACGAGCAGTACTTC

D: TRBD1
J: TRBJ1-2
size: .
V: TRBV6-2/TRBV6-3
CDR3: CASSQKTGVYGYTF
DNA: TGTGCCAGCAGCCAAAAGACAGGGGTCTATGGCTACACCTTC

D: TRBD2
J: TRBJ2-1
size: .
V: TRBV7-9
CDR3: CASSSIIGLAGDEQFF
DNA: TGTGCCAGCAGCTCCATAATTGGACTAGCGGGCGATGAGCAGTTCTTC

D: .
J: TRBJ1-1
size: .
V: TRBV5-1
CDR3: CASSSTGYTEAFF
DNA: TGCGCCAGCAGCTCAACAGGGTACACTGAAGCTTTCTTT

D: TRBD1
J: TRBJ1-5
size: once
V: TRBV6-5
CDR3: CASTTGAINQPQHF
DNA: TGTGCCAGTACCACAGGGGCTATCAATCAGCCCCAGCATTTT

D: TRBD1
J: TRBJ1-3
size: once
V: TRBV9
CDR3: CASSGGTASGNTIYF
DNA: TGTGCCAGCAGCGGGGGGACAGCCTCTGGAAACACCATATATTTT

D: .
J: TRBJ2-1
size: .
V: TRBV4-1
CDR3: CASSQDVGGLYNEQFF
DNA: TGCGCCAGCAGCCAAGATGTGGGGGGTCTTTACAATGAGCAGTTCTTC

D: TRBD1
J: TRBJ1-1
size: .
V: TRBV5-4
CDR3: CASSAKTGYDGEAFF
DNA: TGTGCCAGCAGCGCCAAGACAGGGTATGATGGTGAAGCTTTCTTT

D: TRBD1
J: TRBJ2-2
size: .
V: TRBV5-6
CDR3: CASSPRRTGLANTGELFF
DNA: TGTGCCAGCAGCCCGAGGCGGACAGGGCTAGCGAACACCGGGGAGCTGTTTTTT

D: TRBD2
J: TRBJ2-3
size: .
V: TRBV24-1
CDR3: CATSGLGGSTDTQYF
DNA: TGTGCCACCAGCGGTCTCGGGGGGAGCACAGATACGCAGTATTTT

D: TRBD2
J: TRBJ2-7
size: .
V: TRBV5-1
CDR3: CASSLEVRTSGGEQYF
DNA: TGCGCCAGCAGCTTGGAAGTTCGGACTAGTGGGGGCGAGCAGTACTTC

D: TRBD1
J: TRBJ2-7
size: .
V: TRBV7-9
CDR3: CASSLGATGQGSYEQYF
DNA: TGTGCCAGCAGCTTAGGGGCCACGGGACAGGGAAGTTACGAGCAGTACTTC

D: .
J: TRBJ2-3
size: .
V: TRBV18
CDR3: CASSPGSFTDTQYF
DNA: TGTGCCAGCTCACCAGGTAGTTTCACAGATACGCAGTATTTT

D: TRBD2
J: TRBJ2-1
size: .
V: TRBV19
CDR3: CASSKTSAFSYNEQFF
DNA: TGTGCCAGTAGTAAAACTAGCGCCTTCTCCTACAATGAGCAGTTCTTC

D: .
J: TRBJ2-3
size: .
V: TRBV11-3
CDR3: CASSLERVRRVPPDTQYF
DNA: TGTGCCAGCAGCTTAGAGAGGGTTCGGAGGGTCCCCCCAGATACGCAGTATTTT

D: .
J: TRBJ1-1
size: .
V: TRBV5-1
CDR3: CASSFQFQENTEAFF
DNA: TGCGCCAGCAGCTTCCAGTTTCAGGAGAACACTGAAGCTTTCTTT

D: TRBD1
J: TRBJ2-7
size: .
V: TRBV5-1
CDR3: CATRQGSSYEQYF
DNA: TGCGCCACGCGACAGGGATCCTCCTACGAGCAGTACTTC

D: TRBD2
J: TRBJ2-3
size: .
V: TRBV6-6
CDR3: CASSYGRADTQYF
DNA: TGTGCCAGCAGTTACGGGAGGGCAGATACGCAGTATTTT

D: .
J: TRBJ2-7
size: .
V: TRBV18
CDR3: CASSPGEGVGEQYF
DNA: TGTGCCAGCTCACCCGGTGAAGGAGTCGGGGAGCAGTACTTC

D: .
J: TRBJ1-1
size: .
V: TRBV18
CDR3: CASSPGLTTEAFF
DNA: TGTGCCAGCTCACCGGGACTTACCACTGAAGCTTTCTTT

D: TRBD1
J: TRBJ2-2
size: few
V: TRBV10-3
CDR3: CAISGTGGNTGELFF
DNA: TGTGCCATCAGTGGGACAGGGGGGAACACCGGGGAGCTGTTTTTT

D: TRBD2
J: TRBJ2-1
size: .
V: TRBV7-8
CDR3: CASSLDGRPHNEQFF
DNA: TGTGCCAGCAGCTTAGACGGGAGGCCACACAATGAGCAGTTCTTC